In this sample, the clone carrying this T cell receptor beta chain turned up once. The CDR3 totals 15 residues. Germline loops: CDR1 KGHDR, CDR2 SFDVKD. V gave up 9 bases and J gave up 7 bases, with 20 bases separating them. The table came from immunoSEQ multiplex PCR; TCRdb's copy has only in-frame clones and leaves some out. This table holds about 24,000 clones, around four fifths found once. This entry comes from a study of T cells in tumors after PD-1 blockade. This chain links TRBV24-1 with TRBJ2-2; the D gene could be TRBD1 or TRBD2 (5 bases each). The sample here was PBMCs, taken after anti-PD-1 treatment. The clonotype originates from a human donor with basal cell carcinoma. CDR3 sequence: CATGPGQGVGGELFF. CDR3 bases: TGTGCCACCGGCCCAGGGCAGGGAGTAGGCGGGGAGCTGTTTTTT.